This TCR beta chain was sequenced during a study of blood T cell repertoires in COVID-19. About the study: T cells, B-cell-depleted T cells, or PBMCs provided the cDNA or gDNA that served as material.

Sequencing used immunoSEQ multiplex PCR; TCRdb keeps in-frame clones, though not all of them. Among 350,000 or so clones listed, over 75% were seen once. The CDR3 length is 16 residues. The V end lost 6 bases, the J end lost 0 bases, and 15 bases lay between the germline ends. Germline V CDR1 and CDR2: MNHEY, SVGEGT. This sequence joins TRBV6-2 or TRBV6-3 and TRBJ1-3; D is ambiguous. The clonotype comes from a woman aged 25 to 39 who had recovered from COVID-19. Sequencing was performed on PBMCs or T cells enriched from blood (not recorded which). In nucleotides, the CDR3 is TGTGCCAGCAGCCGACCCCGCGGAAGCTCTGGAAACACCATATATTTT. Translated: CASSRPRGSSGNTIYF.